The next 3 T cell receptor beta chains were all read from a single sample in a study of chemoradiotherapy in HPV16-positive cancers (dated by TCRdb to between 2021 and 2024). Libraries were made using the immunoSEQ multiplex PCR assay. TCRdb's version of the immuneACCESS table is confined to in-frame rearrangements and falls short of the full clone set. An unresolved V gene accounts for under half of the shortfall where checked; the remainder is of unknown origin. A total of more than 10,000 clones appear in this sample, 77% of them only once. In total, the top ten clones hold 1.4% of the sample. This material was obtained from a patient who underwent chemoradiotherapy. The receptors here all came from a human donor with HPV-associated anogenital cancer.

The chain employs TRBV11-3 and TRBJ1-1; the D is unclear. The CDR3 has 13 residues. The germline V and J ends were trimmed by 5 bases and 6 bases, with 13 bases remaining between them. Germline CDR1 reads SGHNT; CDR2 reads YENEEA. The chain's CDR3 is CASSPPASPEAFF. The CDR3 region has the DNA TGTGCCAGCAGCCCCCCCGCGAGCCCTGAAGCTTTCTTT.

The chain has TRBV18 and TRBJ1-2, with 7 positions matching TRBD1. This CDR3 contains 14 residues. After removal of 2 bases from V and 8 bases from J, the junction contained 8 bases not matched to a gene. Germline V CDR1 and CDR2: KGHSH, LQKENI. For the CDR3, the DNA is TGTGCCAGCTCACCAAACCGGGACAGCGAGGGCTACACCTTC. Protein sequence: CASSPNRDSEGYTF. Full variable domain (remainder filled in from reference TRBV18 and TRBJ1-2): NAGVMQNPRHLVRRRGQEARLRCSPMKGHSHVYWYRQLPEEGLKFMVYLQKENIIDESGMPKERFSAEFPKEGPSILRIQQVVRGDSAAYFCASSPNRDSEGYTFGSGTRLTVV.

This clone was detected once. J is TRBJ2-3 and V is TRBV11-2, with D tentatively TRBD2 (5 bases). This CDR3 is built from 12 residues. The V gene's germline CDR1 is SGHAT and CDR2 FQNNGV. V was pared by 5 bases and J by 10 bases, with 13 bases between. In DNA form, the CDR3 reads TGTGCCAGCAGCCCACTAGGGTTGGCGCAGTATTTT. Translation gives CASSPLGLAQYF.